The clone carrying this T cell receptor (beta chain) was seen more than once but under ten times. This entry comes from a study of blood T cells in healthy people across ages. A J-beta primer mix and a sample-barcoded 5' primer were used in a second PCR of roughly 7 to 12 cycles. TCRdb analysed the 5' RACE reads with MiXCR anew, one entry per CDR3 protein. The sample holds hundreds of thousands of distinct CDR3 sequences, more than 20% seen once. The CDR3 length is 14 residues. CDR1 LGHDT and CDR2 YNNKEL come from the germline V gene (reference sequence). Trimming removed 0 bases at V and 3 bases at J, with 8 bases between. This sample also appeared in a second study, on T cells of mothers and their children.

The sequencing input was blood. The clonotype originates from a boy younger than 18 in good health. This sequence joins TRBV3-1 and TRBJ1-1, with D unclear. The CDR3 spells CASSQENRYTEAFF. CDR3 bases: TGTGCCAGCAGCCAAGAGAACAGATACACTGAAGCTTTCTTT.